The source of this T cell receptor beta chain is a study of shared clonotypes between healthy human individuals. The data were produced by immunoSEQ multiplex PCR, yet TCRdb's version contains in-frame clones alone and is incomplete. Altogether hundreds of thousands of clones are present, more than 70% being singletons, with the ten largest covering around 1.7%. As for this clone: This sample also contains other DNA sequences that code for the same CDR3.

Trimming removed 3 bases at V and 0 bases at J, with 6 bases between. This CDR3 contains 14 residues. CDR1 and CDR2 from the germline V gene are SGHTA and FQGNSA. The chain is built from TRBV7-2 and TRBJ2-1; D is unclear. Sequenced material: memory CD4+ T cells sorted from blood. Subset of the sample: CD45RA-negative fraction. The source of this sequence is a woman in her thirties in good health. CDR3 residues: CASSFSSSYNEQFF. Written as DNA, the CDR3 is TGTGCCAGCAGCTTTTCTAGCTCCTACAATGAGCAGTTCTTC.